This T cell receptor (beta chain) was recovered during a study of regulatory T cells in long-lasting Graves disease. The CDR3 has 15 residues. Looked up from germline, CDR1 is KGHDR and CDR2 is SFDVKD. Trimming stripped 5 bases from V and 6 bases from J, with 15 bases between. As to time point: persistent/refractory GD, antithyroid drugs over 5 years with positive TRAb. The authors made the TCR library using RNA they extracted from PBMCs. The authors built TCR beta libraries using iRepertoire HTBI primers and Arm-PCR of CDR3 regions. As processed by the authors: Looking across samples, the authors found some 67 TRBV and 13 to 15 TRBJ segments. MiXCR, run by TCRdb on the multiplex PCR reads, gives a single entry per CDR3 protein. It is TCRdb's table, rather than the study itself, that gives the V and J calls and clone size. The repertoire holds 400,000 to 500,000 distinct CDR3 sequences, with about 22% as singletons.

This clonotype has a handful of counts. Its target is not known. Study outcomes and limitations: When disease was persistent, TRBV28, TRBJ1-2 and TRBJ2-5 were the favored segments.

The chain employs TRBV24-1 and TRBJ2-2; tentatively, D is TRBD2 (7 bases). The receptor was isolated from a female donor with Graves disease. Sequencing used peripheral blood mononuclear cells (PBMCs), obtained when the disease was refractory, from a patient treated with antithyroid drugs. The CDR3 nucleotides read TGTGCCACCAGTGCCTCATTGGGGGGGCCCGGGGAGCTGTTTTTT. This encodes CATSASLGGPGELFF.